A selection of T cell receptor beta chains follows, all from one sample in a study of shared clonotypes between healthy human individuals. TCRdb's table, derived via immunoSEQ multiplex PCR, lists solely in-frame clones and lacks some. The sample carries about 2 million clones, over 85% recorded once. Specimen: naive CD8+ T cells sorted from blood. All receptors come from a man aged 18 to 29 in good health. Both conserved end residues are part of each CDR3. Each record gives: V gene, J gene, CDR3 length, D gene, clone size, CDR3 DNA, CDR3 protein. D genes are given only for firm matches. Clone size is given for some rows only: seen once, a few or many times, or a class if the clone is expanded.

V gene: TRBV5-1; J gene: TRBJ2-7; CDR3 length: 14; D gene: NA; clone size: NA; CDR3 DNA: TGCGCCAGCAGCTTGGTTGGTGCTAGTAGCGAGCAGTACTTC; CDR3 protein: CASSLVGASSEQYF
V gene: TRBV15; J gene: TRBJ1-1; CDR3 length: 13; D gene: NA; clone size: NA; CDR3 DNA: TGTGCCACCAGCACCCACGGGAACACTGAAGCTTTCTTT; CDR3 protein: CATSTHGNTEAFF
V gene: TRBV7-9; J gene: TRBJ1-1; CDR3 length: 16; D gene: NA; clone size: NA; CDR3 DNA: TGTGCCAGCAGCTTAGGCAGTTCCTACATGAACACTGAAGCTTTCTTT; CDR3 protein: CASSLGSSYMNTEAFF
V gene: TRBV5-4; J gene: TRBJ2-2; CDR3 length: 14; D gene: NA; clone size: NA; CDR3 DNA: TGTGCCAGCAGCTACAGGGCCCCCACCGGGGAGCTGTTTTTT; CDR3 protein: CASSYRAPTGELFF
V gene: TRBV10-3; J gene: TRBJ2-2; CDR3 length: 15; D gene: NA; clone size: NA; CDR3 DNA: TGTGCCATCAGTGAGTTGGGCGGTAACACCGGGGAGCTGTTTTTT; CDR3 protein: CAISELGGNTGELFF
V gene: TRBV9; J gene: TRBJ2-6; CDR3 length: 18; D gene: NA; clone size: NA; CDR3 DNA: TGTGCCAGCAGCGGACCTATTCTCGGGAGCGATGGGGCCAACGTCCTGACTTTC; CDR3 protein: CASSGPILGSDGANVLTF
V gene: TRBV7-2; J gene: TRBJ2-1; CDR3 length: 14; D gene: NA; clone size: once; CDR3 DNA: TGTGCCAGCTCCCCCGAGCCGGCGAGCGATGAGCAGTTCTTC; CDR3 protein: CASSPEPASDEQFF
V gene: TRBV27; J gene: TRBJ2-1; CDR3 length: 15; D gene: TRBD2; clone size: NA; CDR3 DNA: TGTGCCAGCACCTATGGGGCTAGCGGGGGGGGTGAGCAGTTCTTC; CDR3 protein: CASTYGASGGGEQFF
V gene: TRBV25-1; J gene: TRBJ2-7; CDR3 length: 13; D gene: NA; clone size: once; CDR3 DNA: TGTGCCAGCAGTGATTCGGGGCCCTACGAGCAGTACTTC; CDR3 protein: CASSDSGPYEQYF
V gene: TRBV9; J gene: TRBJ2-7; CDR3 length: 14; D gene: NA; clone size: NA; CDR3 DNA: TGTGCCAGCAGCGTAGACGACGGGATCTACGAGCAGTACTTC; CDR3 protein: CASSVDDGIYEQYF
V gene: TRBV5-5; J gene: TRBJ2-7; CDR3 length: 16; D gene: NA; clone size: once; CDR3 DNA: TGTGCCAGCAGCTTGGATGGGGGGACGGAATACTACGAGCAGTACTTC; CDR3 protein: CASSLDGGTEYYEQYF
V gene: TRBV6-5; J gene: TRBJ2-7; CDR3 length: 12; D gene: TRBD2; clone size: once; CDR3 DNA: TGTGCCGAAACTAGCGGGCACCACGAGCAGTACTTC; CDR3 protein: CAETSGHHEQYF
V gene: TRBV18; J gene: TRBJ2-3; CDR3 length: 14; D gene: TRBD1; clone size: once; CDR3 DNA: TGTGCCAGCTCTCCCCGACAGGGGGAAGATACGCAGTATTTT; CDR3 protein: CASSPRQGEDTQYF
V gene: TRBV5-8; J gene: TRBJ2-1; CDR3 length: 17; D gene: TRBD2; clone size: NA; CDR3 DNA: TGTGCCAGCAGCTTGATTATGGGCGGGGGGGACTACAATGAGCAGTTCTTC; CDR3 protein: CASSLIMGGGDYNEQFF
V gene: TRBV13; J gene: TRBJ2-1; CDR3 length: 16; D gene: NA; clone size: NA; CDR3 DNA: TGTGCCAGCAGCACAAGGACTGATAAGAATGGTTATGAGCAGTTCTTC; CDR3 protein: CASSTRTDKNGYEQFF
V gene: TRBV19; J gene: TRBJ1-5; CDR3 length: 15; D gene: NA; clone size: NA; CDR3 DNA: TGTGCCAGTCTCTCGGCGGAATATAGCAATCAGCCCCAGCATTTT; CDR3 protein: CASLSAEYSNQPQHF
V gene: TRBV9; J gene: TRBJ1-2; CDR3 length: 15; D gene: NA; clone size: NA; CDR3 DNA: TGTGCCAGCAGCGCCCGCACCCTAGGGCAGGGAGAATTGACCTTC; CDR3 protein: CASSARTLGQGELTF
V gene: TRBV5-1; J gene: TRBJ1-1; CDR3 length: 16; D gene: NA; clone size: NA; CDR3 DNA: TGCGCCAGCAGCTTGGGTGAGGGCCGGATGAACACTGAAGCTTTCTTT; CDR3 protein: CASSLGEGRMNTEAFF
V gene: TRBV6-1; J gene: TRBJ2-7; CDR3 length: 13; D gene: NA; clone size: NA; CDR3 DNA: TGTGCCAGCAGTGAAGGGTACTCCTACGAGCAGTACTTC; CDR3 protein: CASSEGYSYEQYF
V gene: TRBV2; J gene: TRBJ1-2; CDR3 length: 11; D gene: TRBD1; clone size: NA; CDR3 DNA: TGTGCCAGCAGGACAGGGGATGGCTACACCTTC; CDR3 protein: CASRTGDGYTF
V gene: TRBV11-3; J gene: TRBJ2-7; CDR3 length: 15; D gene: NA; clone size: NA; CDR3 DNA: TGTGCCAGCAGCTTTTCGGGGGACACCCGCTACGAGCAGTACTTC; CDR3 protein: CASSFSGDTRYEQYF
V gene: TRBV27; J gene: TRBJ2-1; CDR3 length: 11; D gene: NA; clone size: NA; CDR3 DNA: TGTGCCAGCAGTTTATTAAATGAGCAGTTCTTC; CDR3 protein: CASSLLNEQFF
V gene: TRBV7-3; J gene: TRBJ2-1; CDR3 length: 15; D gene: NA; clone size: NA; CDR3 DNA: TGTGCCAGCAGCAAGCACGACAGTTCCTACAATGAGCAGTTCTTC; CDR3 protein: CASSKHDSSYNEQFF
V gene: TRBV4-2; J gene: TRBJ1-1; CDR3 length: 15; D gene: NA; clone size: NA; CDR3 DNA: TGTGCCAGCAGCCAAGAATCGATTGGGACCACTGAAGCTTTCTTT; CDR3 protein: CASSQESIGTTEAFF
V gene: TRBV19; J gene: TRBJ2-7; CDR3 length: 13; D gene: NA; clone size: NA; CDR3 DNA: TGTGCCAGTAGTATTTTACAGGGTGGGGAGCAGTACTTC; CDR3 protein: CASSILQGGEQYF
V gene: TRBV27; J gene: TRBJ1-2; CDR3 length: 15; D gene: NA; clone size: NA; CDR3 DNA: TGTGCCAGCAGTCCCTTCGGGGGGGTTAACTATGGCTACACCTTC; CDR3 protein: CASSPFGGVNYGYTF
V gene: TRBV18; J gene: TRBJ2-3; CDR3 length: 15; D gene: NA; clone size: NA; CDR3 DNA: TGTGCCAGCTCACCCCCGGGGGCAGCCACAGATACGCAGTATTTT; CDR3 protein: CASSPPGAATDTQYF
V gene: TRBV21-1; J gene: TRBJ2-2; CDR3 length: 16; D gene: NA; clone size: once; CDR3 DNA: TGTGCCAGCAGCAAGAGCCCGGGGTGGGACACCGGGGAGCTGTTTTTT; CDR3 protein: CASSKSPGWDTGELFF
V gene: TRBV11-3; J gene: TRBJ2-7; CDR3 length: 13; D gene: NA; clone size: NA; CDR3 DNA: TGTGCCAGCAGCTTAGCCAGTGGTTACGAGCAGTACTTC; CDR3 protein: CASSLASGYEQYF
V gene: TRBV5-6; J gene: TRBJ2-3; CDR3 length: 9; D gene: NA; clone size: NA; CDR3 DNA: TGTGCCTCAGGGGATACGCAGTATTTT; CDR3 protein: CASGDTQYF
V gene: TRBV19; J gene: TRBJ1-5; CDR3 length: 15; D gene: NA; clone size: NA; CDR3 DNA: TGTGCCAGTAGTATCGGCCCGGGCTACAATCAGCCCCAGCATTTT; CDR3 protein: CASSIGPGYNQPQHF
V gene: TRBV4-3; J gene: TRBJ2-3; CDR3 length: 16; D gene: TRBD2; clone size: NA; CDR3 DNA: TGCGCCAGCAGCCATGAGCGGGAGGGCGCAAGAGTCACGCAGTATTTT; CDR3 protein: CASSHEREGARVTQYF
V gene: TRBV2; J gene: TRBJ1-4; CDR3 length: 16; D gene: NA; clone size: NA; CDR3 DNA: TGTGCCAGCAGTGAAACTCCCGGGGTAACTAATGAAAAACTGTTTTTT; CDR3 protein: CASSETPGVTNEKLFF
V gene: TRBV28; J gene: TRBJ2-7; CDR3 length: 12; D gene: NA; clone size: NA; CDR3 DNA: TGTGCCAGCAGTTTAAGAAGGGACGAGCAGTACTTC; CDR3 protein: CASSLRRDEQYF
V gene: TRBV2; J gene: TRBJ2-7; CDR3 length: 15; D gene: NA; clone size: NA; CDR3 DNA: TGTGCCAGCAGAGAAGACAGCCATAAGGGCTACGAGCAGTACTTC; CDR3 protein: CASREDSHKGYEQYF
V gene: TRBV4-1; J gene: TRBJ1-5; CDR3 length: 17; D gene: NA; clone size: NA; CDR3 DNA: TGCGCCAGCAGCGCGTTGTTCACAGGGCCCGTCAGTCAGCCCCAGCATTTT; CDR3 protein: CASSALFTGPVSQPQHF
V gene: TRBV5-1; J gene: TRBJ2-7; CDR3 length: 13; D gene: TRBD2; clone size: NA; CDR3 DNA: TGCGCCAGCAGCCTTCGGACTAGCCGCGAGCAGTACTTC; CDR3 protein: CASSLRTSREQYF
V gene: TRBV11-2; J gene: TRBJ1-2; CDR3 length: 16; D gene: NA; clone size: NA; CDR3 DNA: TGTGCCAGCAGCCCGACAAGGGGGACCGCCAACTATGGCTACACCTTC; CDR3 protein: CASSPTRGTANYGYTF
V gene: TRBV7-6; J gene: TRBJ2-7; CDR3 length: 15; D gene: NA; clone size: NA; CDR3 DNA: TGTGCCAGCAGCTTAGCGTTGGTGACAGACTACGAGCAGTACTTC; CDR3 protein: CASSLALVTDYEQYF
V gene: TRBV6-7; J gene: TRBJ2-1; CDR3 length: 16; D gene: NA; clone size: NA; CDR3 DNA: TGTGCCAGCAGTTACTCCGGGGAGATGAACTACAATGAGCAGTTCTTC; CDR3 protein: CASSYSGEMNYNEQFF
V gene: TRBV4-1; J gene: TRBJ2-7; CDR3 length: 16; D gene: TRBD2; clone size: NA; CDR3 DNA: TGCGCCAGCAGCCAGGTGGGACTAGCGAACCGAGGCGAGCAGTACTTC; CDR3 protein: CASSQVGLANRGEQYF
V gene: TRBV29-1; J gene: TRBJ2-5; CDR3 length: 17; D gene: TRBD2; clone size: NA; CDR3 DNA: TGCAGCGTTGATCGAGGGAGGGCCGTCTCCTACCAAGAGACCCAGTACTTC; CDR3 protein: CSVDRGRAVSYQETQYF
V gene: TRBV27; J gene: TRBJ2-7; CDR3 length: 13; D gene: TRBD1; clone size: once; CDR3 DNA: TGTGCCAGCAGCGACAGGGGCGTGGACGAGCAGTACTTC; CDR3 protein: CASSDRGVDEQYF
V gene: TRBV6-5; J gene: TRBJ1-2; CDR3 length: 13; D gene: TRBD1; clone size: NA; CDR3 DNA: TGTGCCAGCAGCAAGACAGGGGACTATGGCTACACCTTC; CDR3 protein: CASSKTGDYGYTF
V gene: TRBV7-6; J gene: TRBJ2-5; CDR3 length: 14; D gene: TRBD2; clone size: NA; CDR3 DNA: TGTGCCAGCAGCCCAGCAGCGGGGGGGGAGACCCAGTACTTC; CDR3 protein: CASSPAAGGETQYF
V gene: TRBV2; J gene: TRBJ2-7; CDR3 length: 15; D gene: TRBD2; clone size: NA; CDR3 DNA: TGTGCCAGCAGAGCCTATCTTGGGGAGGGCGACGAGCAGTACTTC; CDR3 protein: CASRAYLGEGDEQYF
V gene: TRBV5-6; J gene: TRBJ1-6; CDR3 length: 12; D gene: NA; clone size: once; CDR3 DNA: TGTGCCAGCAGCTCCGGAGGTTCACCCCTCCACTTT; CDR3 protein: CASSSGGSPLHF
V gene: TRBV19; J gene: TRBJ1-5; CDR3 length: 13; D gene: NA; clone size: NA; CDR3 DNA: TGTGCCAGTACCATAATGGGGGGAGAAACCCAGCATTTT; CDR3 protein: CASTIMGGETQHF
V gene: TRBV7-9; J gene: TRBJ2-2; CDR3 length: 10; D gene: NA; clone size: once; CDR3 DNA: TGTGCCAGCAGCCCGGTCGGGCTGTTTTTT; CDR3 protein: CASSPVGLFF
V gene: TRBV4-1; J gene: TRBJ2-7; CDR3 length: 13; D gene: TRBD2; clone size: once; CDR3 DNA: TGCGCCACACACCGGGGGGTGGGCTACGAGCAGTACTTC; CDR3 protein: CATHRGVGYEQYF
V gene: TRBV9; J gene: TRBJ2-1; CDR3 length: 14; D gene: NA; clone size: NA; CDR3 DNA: TGTGCCAGCAGCGTAGACGGGGAAAACAATGAGCAGTTCTTC; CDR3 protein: CASSVDGENNEQFF
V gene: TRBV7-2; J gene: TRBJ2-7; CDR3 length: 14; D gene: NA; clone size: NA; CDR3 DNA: TGTGCCAGCAGCTTAGATAGCGGAGTAAACGAGCAGTACTTC; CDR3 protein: CASSLDSGVNEQYF
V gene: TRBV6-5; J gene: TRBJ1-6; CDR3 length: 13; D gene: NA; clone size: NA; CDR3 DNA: TGTGCCAGCAGTTTGACATTTAATTCACCCCTCCACTTT; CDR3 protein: CASSLTFNSPLHF
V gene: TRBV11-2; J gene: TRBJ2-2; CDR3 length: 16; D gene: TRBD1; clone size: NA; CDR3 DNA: TGTGCCAGCAGCAGAGAGGGGACAGGGTTTACCGGGGAGCTGTTTTTT; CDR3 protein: CASSREGTGFTGELFF